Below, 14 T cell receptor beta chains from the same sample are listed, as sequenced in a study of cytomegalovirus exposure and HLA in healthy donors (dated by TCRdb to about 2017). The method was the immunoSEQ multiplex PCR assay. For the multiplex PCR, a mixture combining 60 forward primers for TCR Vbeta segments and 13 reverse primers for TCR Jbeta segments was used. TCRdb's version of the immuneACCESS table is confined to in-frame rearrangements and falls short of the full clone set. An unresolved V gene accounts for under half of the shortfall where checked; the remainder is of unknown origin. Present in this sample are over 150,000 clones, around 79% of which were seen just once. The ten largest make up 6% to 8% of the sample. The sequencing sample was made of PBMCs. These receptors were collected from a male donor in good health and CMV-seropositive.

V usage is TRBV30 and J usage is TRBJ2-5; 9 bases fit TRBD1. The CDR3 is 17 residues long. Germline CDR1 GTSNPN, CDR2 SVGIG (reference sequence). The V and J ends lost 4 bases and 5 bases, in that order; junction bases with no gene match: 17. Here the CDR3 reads CAWTSPGQGPTRETQYF. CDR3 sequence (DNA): TGTGCCTGGACTTCTCCCGGACAGGGGCCCACCCGGGAGACCCAGTACTTC.

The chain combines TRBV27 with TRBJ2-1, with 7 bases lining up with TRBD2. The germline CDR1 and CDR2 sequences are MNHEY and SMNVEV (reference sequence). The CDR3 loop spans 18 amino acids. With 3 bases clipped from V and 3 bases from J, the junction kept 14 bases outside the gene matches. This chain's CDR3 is CASSFSSGGSVVYNEQFF. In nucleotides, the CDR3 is TGTGCCAGCAGTTTCTCCTCGGGGGGATCGGTTGTCTACAATGAGCAGTTCTTC.

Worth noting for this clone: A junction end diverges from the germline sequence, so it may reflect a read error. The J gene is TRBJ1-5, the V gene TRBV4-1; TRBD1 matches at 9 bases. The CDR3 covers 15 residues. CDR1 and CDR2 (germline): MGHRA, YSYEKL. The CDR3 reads CASNQGDRVNQPQHF. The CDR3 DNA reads TGCGCCAGCAACCAAGGGGACAGGGTCAATCAGCCCCAGCATTTT.

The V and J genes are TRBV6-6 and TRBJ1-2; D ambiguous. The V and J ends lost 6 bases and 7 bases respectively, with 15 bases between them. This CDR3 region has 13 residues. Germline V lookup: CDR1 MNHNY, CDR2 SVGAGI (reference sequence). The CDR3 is CASSTTAEGGYTF. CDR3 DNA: TGTGCCAGCAGCACCACGGCGGAGGGTGGCTACACCTTC.

CDR3 sequence reads: CASSEYDRGPYDEQFF. The CDR3 region has the DNA TGTGCCAGCAGTGAATACGACAGGGGACCTTACGATGAGCAGTTCTTC. The V and J genes are TRBV25-1 and TRBJ2-1, with 8 positions matching TRBD1. The CDR3 spans 16 residues. Germline assignment: CDR1 MGHDK and CDR2 SYGVNS. The ends lost 0 bases at V and 8 bases at J; junction bases unmatched: 9.

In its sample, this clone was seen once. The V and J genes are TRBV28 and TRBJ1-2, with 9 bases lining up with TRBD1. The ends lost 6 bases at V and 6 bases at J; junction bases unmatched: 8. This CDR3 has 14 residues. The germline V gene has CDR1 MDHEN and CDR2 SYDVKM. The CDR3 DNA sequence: TGTGCCAGCAGCCTGGGACAGGGAGTGGATGGCTACACCTTC. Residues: CASSLGQGVDGYTF.

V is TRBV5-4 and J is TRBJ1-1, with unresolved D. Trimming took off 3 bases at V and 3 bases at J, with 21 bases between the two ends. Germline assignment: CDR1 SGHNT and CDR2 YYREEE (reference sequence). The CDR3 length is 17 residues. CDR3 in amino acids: CASSYYGSSPFYTEAFF. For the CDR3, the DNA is TGTGCCAGCAGCTACTATGGGTCCTCACCCTTCTACACTGAAGCTTTCTTT. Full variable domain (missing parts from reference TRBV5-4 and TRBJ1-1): ETGVTQSPTHLIKTRGQQVTLRCSSQSGHNTVSWYQQALGQGPQFIFQYYREEENGRGNFPPRFSGLQFPNYSSELNVNALELDDSALYLCASSYYGSSPFYTEAFFGQGTRLTVV.

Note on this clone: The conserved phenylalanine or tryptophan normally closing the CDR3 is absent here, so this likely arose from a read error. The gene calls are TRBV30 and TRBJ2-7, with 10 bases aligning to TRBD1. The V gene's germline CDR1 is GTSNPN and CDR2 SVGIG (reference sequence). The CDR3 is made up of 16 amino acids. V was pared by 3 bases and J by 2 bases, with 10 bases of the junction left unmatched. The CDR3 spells CAWRPNRDRGTYEQYL. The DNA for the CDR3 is TGTGCCTGGAGACCCAACCGGGACAGGGGAACCTACGAGCAGTACCTC.

Written as DNA, the CDR3 is TGCGCCAGCAGCTTGGGTGGGACAGGGGTTATTGAGCAGTTCTTC. Translated: CASSLGGTGVIEQFF. V gene TRBV5-1 combines with J gene TRBJ2-1, with TRBD1 matching 10 bases. The CDR3 runs 15 residues. Germline assignment: CDR1 SGHRS and CDR2 YFSETQ. V trimming: 0 bases; J trimming: 9 bases; junction bases outside the gene matches: 6.

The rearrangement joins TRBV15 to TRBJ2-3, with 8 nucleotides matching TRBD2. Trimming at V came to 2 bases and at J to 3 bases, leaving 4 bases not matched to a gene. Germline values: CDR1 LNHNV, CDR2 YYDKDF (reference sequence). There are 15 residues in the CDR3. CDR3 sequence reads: CATSRRAGETDTQYF. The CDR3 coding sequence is TGTGCCACCAGCAGAAGAGCGGGGGAGACAGATACGCAGTATTTT.

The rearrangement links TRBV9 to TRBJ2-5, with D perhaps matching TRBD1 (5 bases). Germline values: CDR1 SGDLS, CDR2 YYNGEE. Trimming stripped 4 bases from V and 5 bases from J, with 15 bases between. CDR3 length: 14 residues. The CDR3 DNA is TGTGCCAGCAGCCCCATGGGGCTTGAGGAGACCCAGTACTTC. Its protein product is CASSPMGLEETQYF.

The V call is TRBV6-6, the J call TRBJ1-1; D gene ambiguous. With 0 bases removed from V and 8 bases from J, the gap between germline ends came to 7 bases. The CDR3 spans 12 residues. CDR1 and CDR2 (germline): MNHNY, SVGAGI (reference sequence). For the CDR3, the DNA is TGTGCCAGCAGTTACTCTGAGGCGGAAGCTTTCTTT. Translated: CASSYSEAEAFF.

The CDR3 sequence: CASSQAIGLNEQFF. The CDR3 nucleotides are TGCGCCAGCAGCCAAGCGATAGGACTCAATGAGCAGTTCTTC. V is TRBV4-1 and J is TRBJ2-1; possibly TRBD2 for D (5 bases). Trimming took off 1 base at V and 6 bases at J, with 10 bases between the two ends. Germline CDR1 is MGHRA and CDR2 is YSYEKL. There are 14 residues in the CDR3.

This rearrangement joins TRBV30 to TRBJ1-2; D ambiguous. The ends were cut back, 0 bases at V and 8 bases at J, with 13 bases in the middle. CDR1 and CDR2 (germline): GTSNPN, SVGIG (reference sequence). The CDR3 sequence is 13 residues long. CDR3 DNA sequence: TGTGCCTGGAGTGTAAAGCGGGAAGGGGGCTACACCTTC. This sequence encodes CAWSVKREGGYTF.